One sample yielded the 24 T cell receptor beta chains listed below, sequenced in a study of metastatic and nonmetastatic thyroid tumors. No treatment had been given to any patient before thyroid surgery. TCRdb used MiXCR to call clones anew from the PCR reads. The sample contains about 32,000 clones, 15% to 20% of which appear only once. The sequenced sample was blood. The receptor set was obtained from a female donor with papillary thyroid cancer or a benign thyroid nodule (not recorded which). Some clones in this sample may be carry-over from other donors' samples.

The chain is built from TRBV19 and TRBJ1-5; TRBD1 agrees at 9 bases. Germline V gene data show CDR1 as LNHDA and CDR2 as SQIVND (reference sequence). The V gene end was trimmed by 3 bases and the J gene end by 7 bases; junction bases not matched to a gene: 7. The CDR3 loop spans 15 amino acids. CDR3 bases: TGTGCCAGTAGTATGGGGGGACAGGGCGGACAGCCCCAGCATTTT. It yields the protein CASSMGGQGGQPQHF. Full variable domain (outside the CDR3, taken from reference TRBV19 and TRBJ1-5): DGGITQSPKYLFRKEGQNVTLSCEQNLNHDAMYWYRQDPGQGLRLIYYSQIVNDFQKGDIAEGYSVSREKKESFPLTVTSAQKNPTAFYLCASSMGGQGGQPQHFGDGTRLSIL.

The rearrangement links TRBV6-2 or TRBV6-3 to TRBJ1-2; 7 bases align to TRBD1. The junction had 4 bases not matched to a gene; V was cut back by 2 bases and J by 7 bases. Germline V CDR1 and CDR2: MNHEY, SVGEGT. The CDR3 runs 13 residues. CDR3 DNA sequence: TGTGCCAGCAGTTACATCCAGGGGGGTGGCTACACCTTC. It encodes CASSYIQGGGYTF.

This clone was detected many times. The rearrangement joins TRBV28 to TRBJ2-7, with 10 bases matching TRBD1. The CDR3 is made up of 15 amino acids. V shed 5 bases, J shed 10 bases, and the junction held 14 bases outside the gene matches. Germline lookup yields CDR1 MDHEN and CDR2 SYDVKM. CDR3 coding DNA: TGTGCCAGCAGTGACGGACAGGGGGTAGGGTTCGAACAGTACTTC. Translated: CASSDGQGVGFEQYF.

By frequency in the sample, this clone is medium-sized. The V call is TRBV5-6, the J call TRBJ2-2; 7 nucleotides align to TRBD1. With V trimmed by 3 bases and J by 0 bases, 2 bases remained unmatched. Germline V lookup: CDR1 SGHDT, CDR2 YYEEEE. The length of the CDR3 is 15 residues. DNA for the CDR3: TGTGCCAGCAGCTCGGGACAGTCGAACACCGGGGAGCTGTTTTTT. This codes for CASSSGQSNTGELFF.

About this clone itself: One end of the junction is discordant with germline, which a read error may explain. The rearrangement links TRBV12-3 or TRBV12-4 to TRBJ1-6; 8 bases map to TRBD1. The CDR3 spans 15 residues. DNA of the CDR3: TGTGCCAGCAGTTTACTCGGACAGGGTATGACACCGCTCATCTTT. Amino acid sequence: CASSLLGQGMTPLIF.

The V call is TRBV12-3 or TRBV12-4, the J call TRBJ2-7; TRBD1 agrees at 12 bases. J lost 5 bases, V lost 6 bases, and 5 bases had no gene match. CDR3 length: 14 amino acids. CDR3 loop: CASSPGQGADEQYF. The CDR3 region has the DNA TGTGCCAGCAGCCCGGGACAGGGGGCTGACGAGCAGTACTTC.

The chain joins TRBV5-1 to TRBJ1-1; no reliable D call. CDR1 and CDR2 from the germline V gene are SGHRS and YFSETQ. The V and J ends lost 0 bases and 6 bases respectively, with 12 bases between them. The length of the CDR3 is 14 residues. Written as DNA, the CDR3 is TGCGCCAGCAGCTTGGAGTCGGCCAGGCCTGAAGCTTTCTTT. Amino acid sequence: CASSLESARPEAFF. Using reference TRBV5-1 and TRBJ1-1 for the parts outside the CDR3, the full variable domain is KAGVTQTPRYLIKTRGQQVTLSCSPISGHRSVSWYQQTPGQGLQFLFEYFSETQRNKGNFPGRFSGRQFSNSRSEMNVSTLELGDSALYLCASSLESARPEAFFGQGTRLTVV.

In this sample, this clone turned up a few times. The rearrangement joins TRBV6-5 to TRBJ1-2; unclear D gene. The germline V gene has CDR1 MNHEY and CDR2 SVGAGI. V was cut by 0 bases and J by 4 bases, with 9 bases left in between. The CDR3 loop spans 14 amino acids. CDR3 DNA: TGTGCCAGCAGTTACTCACAGAACTTCTATGGCTACACCTTC. Encoded protein: CASSYSQNFYGYTF.

The rearrangement joins TRBV20-1 to TRBJ1-1; D is undetermined. Trimming pared 4 bases from V and 1 base from J, leaving 13 bases between. The V gene's germline CDR1 is DFQATT and CDR2 SNEGSKA (reference sequence). The CDR3 runs to 14 residues. The CDR3, as DNA: TGCAGTGCTACCATTCAAATCTCGAACACTGAAGCTTTCTTT. It codes for CSATIQISNTEAFF.

This rearrangement joins TRBV20-1 to TRBJ1-2; tentatively, D is TRBD1 (6 bases). This CDR3 region has 12 residues. V gave up 3 bases and J gave up 4 bases, with 9 bases separating them. Germline loops: CDR1 DFQATT, CDR2 SNEGSKA (reference sequence). The CDR3 here is CSASPGVYGYTF. For the CDR3, the DNA is TGCAGTGCTAGCCCAGGGGTCTATGGCTACACCTTC.

The chain uses TRBV28 and TRBJ2-3; 8 nucleotides agree with TRBD1. This CDR3 is 13 amino acids long. Germline CDR1 and CDR2: MDHEN and SYDVKM. The V segment lost 5 bases and the J segment 9 bases; nucleotides outside the gene matches: 7. The CDR3 coding sequence is TGTGCCAGCAGTATGACAGGGGTCAACACGCAGTATTTT. It yields the protein CASSMTGVNTQYF.

The chain employs TRBV30 and TRBJ1-5, with D uncertain. Germline CDR1 reads GTSNPN; CDR2 reads SVGIG (reference sequence). The V end was cut by 2 bases, the J end by 5 bases, with 10 bases between. This CDR3 has 13 amino acids. CDR3 bases: TGTGCCTGGAGTCGCGCCGCCGATCAGCCCCAGCATTTT. Amino acids: CAWSRAADQPQHF.

Only a few counts were recorded for this clone. The rearrangement uses TRBV11-2 and TRBJ2-1; D call uncertain. The V and J ends lost 4 bases and 9 bases respectively, with 7 bases between them. Per the germline V gene, CDR1 is SGHAT and CDR2 is FQNNGV. The CDR3 length is 11 residues. This CDR3 is CASSYGPEQFF. The CDR3 DNA reads TGTGCCAGCAGCTACGGTCCTGAGCAGTTCTTC.

In this sample, this clone turned up many times. The chain carries TRBV2 and TRBJ2-3; tentatively, D is TRBD1 or TRBD2 (5 bases each). The CDR3 has 14 amino acids. Germline loops: CDR1 SNHLY, CDR2 FYNNEI. The ends were cut back, 1 base at V and 1 base at J, with 6 bases in the middle. The CDR3 is CASSEVGGTDTQYF. DNA of the CDR3: TGTGCCAGCAGTGAAGTGGGGGGCACAGATACGCAGTATTTT. The entire variable domain, with the rest obtained from reference TRBV2 and TRBJ2-3, is as follows: EPEVTQTPSHQVTQMGQEVILRCVPISNHLYFYWYRQILGQKVEFLVSFYNNEISEKSEIFDDQFSVERPDGSNFTLKIRSTKLEDSAMYFCASSEVGGTDTQYFGPGTRLTVL.

This clone was detected once. The chain links TRBV4-1 to TRBJ1-2; unclear D gene. This CDR3 region has 17 residues. V lost 0 bases and J lost 6, with 20 bases in between. Germline CDR1 is MGHRA and CDR2 is YSYEKL. The CDR3 DNA reads TGCGCCAGCAGCCAAGATAAGGCCTTTGGATCACGGAATGGCTACACCTTC. Its protein is CASSQDKAFGSRNGYTF.

This clone appeared many times. The CDR3 spells CASSLGEVIRDGYTF. The CDR3 DNA is TGTGCCAGCAGCTTAGGGGAGGTTATACGTGATGGCTACACCTTC. This chain connects TRBV7-6 to TRBJ1-2; no clear D. V was pared by 1 base and J by 6 bases, with 15 bases between. CDR1 and CDR2 from the germline V gene are SGHVS and FNYEAQ. The CDR3 runs to 15 residues.

In its sample, this clone was seen many times. The chain employs TRBV5-4 and TRBJ2-1, with TRBD1 as a possible D gene (6 bases). The CDR3 length is 14 residues. Germline V gene data show CDR1 as SGHNT and CDR2 as YYREEE (reference sequence). The V gene lost 1 base and the J gene lost 7 bases, with 12 bases spanning the gap. DNA of the CDR3: TGTGCCAGCAGCTTGCGTTACAGGGTGAATGAGCAGTTCTTC. Its translation is CASSLRYRVNEQFF.

This clone rates as medium-sized. The chain employs TRBV6-5 and TRBJ2-2; D ambiguous. Germline CDR1 MNHEY, CDR2 SVGAGI. Between the trimmed V and J ends, which lost 0 bases and 7 bases, there was a span of 12 bases. The CDR3 spans 15 residues. CDR3 DNA sequence: TGTGCCAGCAGTTACTCTTTTTTAGGGAACGGGGAGCTGTTTTTT. Amino acids: CASSYSFLGNGELFF.

This clone was counted many times. This chain joins TRBV7-9 and TRBJ2-5; possibly TRBD1 for D (5 bases). The V and J ends lost 6 bases and 0 bases respectively, with 11 bases between them. This CDR3 contains 14 residues. Germline V lookup: CDR1 SEHNR, CDR2 FQNEAQ (reference sequence). The CDR3 DNA is TGTGCCAGCAGGCGGACACGGGACCAAGAGACCCAGTACTTC. Protein: CASRRTRDQETQYF.

This clone was counted ten times or more. It may be a read error: a sequence one base away is much more abundant. The V gene is TRBV12-3 or TRBV12-4, the J gene TRBJ1-4; no definite D call. This CDR3 contains 14 residues. V shed 4 bases and J shed 2 bases, with 8 bases lying between them. As DNA, the CDR3 is TGTGCCAGCAGTTCCGGAACGACTAATGAAAAACTGTTTTTT. It yields the protein CASSSGTTNEKLFF.

The genes are TRBV7-2 and TRBJ2-1; weak D call: TRBD2 (6 bases). V was shortened by 3 bases and J by 8 bases, with 29 bases between the two germline ends. Germline CDR1 SGHTA, CDR2 FQGNSA. This CDR3 is 19 amino acids long. CDR3 sequence: CASSFPYYEDYRVGDEQFF. In DNA form, the CDR3 reads TGTGCCAGCAGCTTTCCCTACTACGAGGACTACCGTGTTGGCGATGAGCAGTTCTTC.

The sample holds many counts of this clone. V and J are TRBV18 and TRBJ1-2; the D is unclear. CDR3 length: 12 amino acids. CDR1 is KGHSH and CDR2 is LQKENI in the germline V gene. Deletions cut 2 bases from V and 6 bases from J, with 7 bases between. The CDR3: CASSPEEHGYTF. For the CDR3, the DNA is TGTGCCAGCTCACCAGAAGAGCATGGCTACACCTTC.

This clone was seen ten or more times. The chain recombines TRBV18 with TRBJ2-1; 8 nucleotides align to TRBD2. CDR3 length: 16 amino acids. The V segment lost 3 bases and the J segment 0 bases; nucleotides outside the gene matches: 4. CDR1 and CDR2 from the germline V gene are KGHSH and LQKENI. CDR3 protein: CASSPSLAASYNEQFF. In nucleotides, the CDR3 is TGTGCCAGCTCACCCTCACTAGCGGCCTCCTACAATGAGCAGTTCTTC.

This clone rates as medium-sized (0.01 to 0.1%). The J gene is TRBJ2-7, the V gene TRBV4-1; TRBD2 matches at 13 bases. This CDR3 region has 15 residues. The germline gives CDR1 MGHRA, CDR2 YSYEKL. V gave up 4 bases and J gave up 4 bases; unmatched junction bases: 4. CDR3 coding DNA: TGCGCCAGCAGCCTTGGGACTAGCGGGACTTACGAGCAGTACTTC. It translates to CASSLGTSGTYEQYF.